The rows below give T cell receptor beta chains drawn from one sample of a study of control samples from healthy donors and cancer patients. The table came from immunoSEQ multiplex PCR; TCRdb's copy has only in-frame clones and leaves some out. The data show about 51,000 clones, with about 88% seen just once and roughly 42% held by the top ten. The sample was PBMCs. All receptors come from a man aged 45 to 65 with head and neck cancer. The CDR3 runs from the conserved cysteine through the conserved F or W.

CDR3 protein	J gene	V gene	CDR3 length
CASSQAPGLAGAGELFF	TRBJ2-2	TRBV14	17
CASSNIGNSPLHF	TRBJ1-6	TRBV25-1	13
CAIRSSTSGTDYEQYF	TRBJ2-7	TRBV10-3	16
CASSQAPPGHGYTF	TRBJ1-2	TRBV3-1/TRBV3-2	14
CASSSNPGTSGPNSYEQYF	TRBJ2-7	TRBV7-9	19
CAWSLSRREVNTGELFF	TRBJ2-2	TRBV30	17
CASSVEVTGYEQYF	TRBJ2-7	TRBV9	14
CASSFGTGPGGQYF	TRBJ2-7	TRBV5-6	14
CASSFNGAGLGEQFF	TRBJ2-1	TRBV18	15
CASSPGPGTGTYF	TRBJ1-4	TRBV5-6	13
CASSSWTLKDGYTF	TRBJ1-2	TRBV7-9	14
CASSYSRGSSYEQYF	TRBJ2-7	TRBV6-5	15
CASSLIGAGIAYEQYF	TRBJ2-7	TRBV7-2	16
CASSPNPRGGGYGYTF	TRBJ1-2	TRBV18	16
CASSGGERYFGQFF	TRBJ2-1	TRBV27	14
CASRTGQGGSQPQHF	TRBJ1-5	TRBV6-5	15
CASSLLPGSAYEQYF	TRBJ2-7	TRBV7-3	15
CASSLDAGLAGDYNEQFF	TRBJ2-1	TRBV7-8	18
CSANDGYTF	TRBJ1-2	TRBV20-1	9
CASSLSGNTIYF	TRBJ1-3	TRBV11-2	12
CASSLGGAVDTQYF	TRBJ2-3	TRBV28	14
CASSYRPSYQETQYF	TRBJ2-5	TRBV7-9	15
CAWKPRLDGNTIYF	TRBJ1-3	TRBV30	14
CSVGDGVSGEKLFF	TRBJ1-4	TRBV29-1	14
CASSLDHQPQHF	TRBJ1-5	TRBV28	12
CASSLATELYGYTF	TRBJ1-2	TRBV7-9	14